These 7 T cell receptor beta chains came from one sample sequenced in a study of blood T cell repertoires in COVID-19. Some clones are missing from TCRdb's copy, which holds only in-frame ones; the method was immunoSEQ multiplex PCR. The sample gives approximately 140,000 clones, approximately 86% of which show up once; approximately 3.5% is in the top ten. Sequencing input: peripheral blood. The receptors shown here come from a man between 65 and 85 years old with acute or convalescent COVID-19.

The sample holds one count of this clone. CDR3 DNA sequence: TGTGCCAGCAGTGAAAGGTCCCCAGGGGTTGGAAACACCATATATTTT. The encoded protein is CASSERSPGVGNTIYF. This chain links TRBV6-1 with TRBJ1-3; TRBD1 might be the D (6 bases). Per the germline V gene, CDR1 is MNHNS and CDR2 is SASEGT. Trimming removed 2 bases at V and 3 bases at J, with 14 bases between. The length of the CDR3 is 16 residues.

Written as DNA, the CDR3 is TGCGCCAGCAGCTTGGCCAGGGGAGATACGCAGTATTTT. Protein product: CASSLARGDTQYF. V and J are TRBV5-1 and TRBJ2-3, with D possibly being TRBD1 (6 bases). V lost 0 bases to trimming and J lost 5 bases, with 7 bases between them. CDR1 SGHRS and CDR2 YFSETQ come from the germline V gene. CDR3 length: 13 amino acids.

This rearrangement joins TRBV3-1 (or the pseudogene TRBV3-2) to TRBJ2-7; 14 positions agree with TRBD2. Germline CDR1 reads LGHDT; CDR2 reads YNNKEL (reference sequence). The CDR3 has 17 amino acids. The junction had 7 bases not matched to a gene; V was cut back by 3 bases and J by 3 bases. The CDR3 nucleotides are TGTGCCAGCAGCCAGGGATTGGGGACTAGCGGGAGCTACGAGCAGTACTTC. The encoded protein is CASSQGLGTSGSYEQYF.

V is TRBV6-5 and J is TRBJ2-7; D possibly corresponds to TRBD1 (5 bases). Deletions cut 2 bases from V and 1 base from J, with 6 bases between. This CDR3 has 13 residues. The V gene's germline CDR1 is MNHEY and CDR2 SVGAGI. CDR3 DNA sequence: TGTGCCAGCAGTTACGCAGGGTCCTACGAGCAGTACTTC. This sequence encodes CASSYAGSYEQYF.

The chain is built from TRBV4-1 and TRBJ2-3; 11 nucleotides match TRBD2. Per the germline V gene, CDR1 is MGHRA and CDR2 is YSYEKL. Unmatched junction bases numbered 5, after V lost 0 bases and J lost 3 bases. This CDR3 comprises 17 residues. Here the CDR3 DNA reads TGCGCCAGCAGCCAAGAAATAGCGGGAGGGTTTACAGATACGCAGTATTTT. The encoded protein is CASSQEIAGGFTDTQYF.

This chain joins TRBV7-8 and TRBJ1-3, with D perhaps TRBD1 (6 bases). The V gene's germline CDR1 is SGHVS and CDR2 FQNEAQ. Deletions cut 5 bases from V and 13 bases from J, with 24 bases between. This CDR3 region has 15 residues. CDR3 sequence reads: CASSEGNPGHQAIYF. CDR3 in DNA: TGTGCCAGCAGCGAAGGAAACCCGGGACACCAGGCTATATATTTT.

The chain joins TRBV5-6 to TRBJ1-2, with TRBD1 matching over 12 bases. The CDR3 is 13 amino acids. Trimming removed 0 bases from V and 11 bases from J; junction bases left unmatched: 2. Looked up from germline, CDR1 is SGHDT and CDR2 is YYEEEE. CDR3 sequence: CASSLGDRGQYTF. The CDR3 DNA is TGTGCCAGCAGCTTGGGGGACAGGGGGCAATACACCTTC.